These T cell receptor beta chains were read from a single sample in a study of T cells in Graves' hyperthyroidism and ophthalmopathy. TCRdb re-analysed the multiplex PCR reads in MiXCR, keeping a single row per CDR3 protein. Of 480,000 or so distinct CDR3 sequences detected, approximately 15% appear once; the ten largest clones hold 15% to 20%. The specimen was blood. Every receptor here comes from a woman younger than 35 with Graves' hyperthyroidism. Both conserved end residues are part of each CDR3. A D gene is named only where the DNA matches it firmly. Part of the rows lack a size; the others show once, few, many or a class for expanded clones.

CDR3nt: TGTGCCAGTATCGGGAGGGACAGGGGTGGAAGGACTGAAGCTTTCTTT
CDR3aa: CASIGRDRGGRTEAFF
len: 16
abundance: many
v_gene: TRBV19
j_gene: TRBJ1-1
d_gene: TRBD1

CDR3nt: TGTGCCAGCAGGCCCAGGGGAATGAACACTGAAGCTTTCTTT
CDR3aa: CASRPRGMNTEAFF
len: 14
abundance: many
v_gene: TRBV27
j_gene: TRBJ1-1
d_gene: .

CDR3nt: TGTGCCAGCAGCCGAACCTTCACAGATACGCAGTATTTT
CDR3aa: CASSRTFTDTQYF
len: 13
abundance: many
v_gene: TRBV7-2
j_gene: TRBJ2-3
d_gene: .

CDR3nt: TGTGCCGGCACGACTAGCGGGAGGATATCCCGTTCCTACGAGCAGTACTTC
CDR3aa: CAGTTSGRISRSYEQYF
len: 17
abundance: few
v_gene: TRBV25-1
j_gene: TRBJ2-7
d_gene: TRBD2

CDR3nt: TGTGCCACCAGTGATTTGAGGGCGGCGTCGTTCTTC
CDR3aa: CATSDLRAASFF
len: 12
abundance: few
v_gene: TRBV24-1
j_gene: TRBJ2-1
d_gene: .

CDR3nt: TGCAGTGCTAGGGGATCAATTCAGAGGGGAGATCATGGCTACACCTTC
CDR3aa: CSARGSIQRGDHGYTF
len: 16
abundance: .
v_gene: TRBV20-1
j_gene: TRBJ1-2
d_gene: .

CDR3nt: TGTGCCTGGAGCTCAGACCGGGACAGGGGGCACCAGCCCCAGCATTTT
CDR3aa: CAWSSDRDRGHQPQHF
len: 16
abundance: many
v_gene: TRBV30
j_gene: TRBJ1-5
d_gene: TRBD1

CDR3nt: TGTGTCAGCAGAACCACAGGGAACACTGAAGCTTTCTTT
CDR3aa: CVSRTTGNTEAFF
len: 13
abundance: .
v_gene: TRBV2
j_gene: TRBJ1-1
d_gene: .

CDR3nt: TGCGCCAGCAGCTATGACCGGACAGTGAACACTGAAGCTTTCTTT
CDR3aa: CASSYDRTVNTEAFF
len: 15
abundance: many
v_gene: TRBV5-1
j_gene: TRBJ1-1
d_gene: .

CDR3nt: TGTGCCAGCACGGGAAGCGGTAGCGGGAGCCCCCTAGGGGATACGCAGTATTTT
CDR3aa: CASTGSGSGSPLGDTQYF
len: 18
abundance: many
v_gene: TRBV11-3
j_gene: TRBJ2-3
d_gene: TRBD2

CDR3nt: TGTGCCAACAGCTTCTCTAGGGGTTCACAAGAGACCCAGTACTTC
CDR3aa: CANSFSRGSQETQYF
len: 15
abundance: many
v_gene: TRBV11-1
j_gene: TRBJ2-5
d_gene: .

CDR3nt: TGTGCCAGTAGTATTTTACAGGGAAGCTCCTACGAGCAGTACTTC
CDR3aa: CASSILQGSSYEQYF
len: 15
abundance: .
v_gene: TRBV19
j_gene: TRBJ2-7
d_gene: .

CDR3nt: TGTGCCAGCAGTGCAGAACAGGGCTCGGGGGAGCAGTACTTC
CDR3aa: CASSAEQGSGEQYF
len: 14
abundance: .
v_gene: TRBV6-2/TRBV6-3
j_gene: TRBJ2-7
d_gene: .

CDR3nt: TGTGCCAGCAGCCAAGATGGCTGGGGGGGGTACACTGAAGCTTTCTTT
CDR3aa: CASSQDGWGGYTEAFF
len: 16
abundance: many
v_gene: TRBV3-1
j_gene: TRBJ1-1
d_gene: .

CDR3nt: TGTGCCGGCAGCTCAAGGGGGCACCATGGCTACACCTTC
CDR3aa: CAGSSRGHHGYTF
len: 13
abundance: .
v_gene: TRBV7-6
j_gene: TRBJ1-2
d_gene: TRBD1

CDR3nt: TGTGCCAGCAGCTGGGGCGGTACCCCATCCCATGAGACCCAGTACTTC
CDR3aa: CASSWGGTPSHETQYF
len: 16
abundance: few
v_gene: TRBV9
j_gene: TRBJ2-5
d_gene: .

CDR3nt: TGTGCCAGCAGCCTAGCGGGAGGTATTGATGAGCAGTTCTTC
CDR3aa: CASSLAGGIDEQFF
len: 14
abundance: .
v_gene: TRBV11-1
j_gene: TRBJ2-1
d_gene: TRBD2

CDR3nt: TGTGCCAGCAGTTTATTATGGAGAACTAAAGAGACCCAGTACTTC
CDR3aa: CASSLLWRTKETQYF
len: 15
abundance: many
v_gene: TRBV27
j_gene: TRBJ2-5
d_gene: .

CDR3nt: TGTGCCAGCAACACGATCACTGAAGCTTTCTTT
CDR3aa: CASNTITEAFF
len: 11
abundance: many
v_gene: TRBV6-5
j_gene: TRBJ1-1
d_gene: .

CDR3nt: TGTGCCAGCAGTGAACGGGTTTGGAACACCGGGGAGCTGTTTTTT
CDR3aa: CASSERVWNTGELFF
len: 15
abundance: many
v_gene: TRBV6-1
j_gene: TRBJ2-2
d_gene: .

CDR3nt: TGTGCCAGCAACCTAGCGGGAGTTCGTGAGACCCAGTACTTC
CDR3aa: CASNLAGVRETQYF
len: 14
abundance: many
v_gene: TRBV2
j_gene: TRBJ2-5
d_gene: TRBD2